This T cell receptor beta chain was sequenced in a study of technical replicates of blood from a handful of donors. After removal of 4 bases from V and 5 bases from J, the junction contained 3 bases not matched to a gene. The CDR3 covers 13 residues. The V gene's germline CDR1 is SGHRS and CDR2 YFSETQ. Assay: immunoSEQ multiplex PCR; the TCRdb copy retains only in-frame clones and omits some. The sample carries some 74,000 clones, nearly 97% recorded once. The sequence derives from a human donor in good health. V and J are TRBV5-1 and TRBJ2-1; 7 bases match TRBD1. The sequenced sample consisted of T cells isolated from PBMCs. CDR3 amino acids: CASSTGTDNEQFF. The CDR3 DNA follows: TGCGCCAGCAGCACCGGGACAGACAATGAGCAGTTCTTC.